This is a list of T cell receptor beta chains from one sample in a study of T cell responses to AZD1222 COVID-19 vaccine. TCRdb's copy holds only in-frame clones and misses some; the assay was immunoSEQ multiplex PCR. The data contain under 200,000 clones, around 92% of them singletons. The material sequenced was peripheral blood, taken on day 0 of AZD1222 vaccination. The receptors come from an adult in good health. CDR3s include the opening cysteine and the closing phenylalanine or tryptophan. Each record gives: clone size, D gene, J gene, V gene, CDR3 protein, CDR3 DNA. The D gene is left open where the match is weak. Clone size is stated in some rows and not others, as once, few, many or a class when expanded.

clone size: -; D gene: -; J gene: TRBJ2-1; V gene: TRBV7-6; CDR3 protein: CASSLRLEVNEQFF; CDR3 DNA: TGTGCCAGCAGCTTAAGACTAGAAGTCAATGAGCAGTTCTTC
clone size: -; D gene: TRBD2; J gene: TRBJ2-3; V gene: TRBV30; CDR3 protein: CAWSSGPTDTQYF; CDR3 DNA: TGTGCCTGGTCTAGCGGCCCCACAGATACGCAGTATTTT
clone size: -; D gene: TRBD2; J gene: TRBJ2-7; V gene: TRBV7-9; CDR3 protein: CASSFDPGRTSPSSYEQYF; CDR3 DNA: TGTGCCAGCAGCTTCGATCCCGGTCGGACTAGCCCGAGCTCCTACGAGCAGTACTTC
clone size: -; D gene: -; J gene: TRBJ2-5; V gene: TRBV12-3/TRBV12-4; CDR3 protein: CASSNTSRAQYF; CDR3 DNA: TGTGCCAGCAGCAATACATCGAGGGCCCAGTACTTC
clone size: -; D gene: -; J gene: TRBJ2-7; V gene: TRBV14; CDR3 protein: CASSQGGQGFFYEQYF; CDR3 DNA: TGTGCCAGCAGCCAAGGAGGCCAGGGGTTTTTCTACGAGCAGTACTTC
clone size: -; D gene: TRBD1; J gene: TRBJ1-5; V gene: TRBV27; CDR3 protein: CASSSTGQGQPQHF; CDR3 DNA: TGTGCCAGCAGTTCGACAGGGCAGGGCCAGCCCCAGCATTTT
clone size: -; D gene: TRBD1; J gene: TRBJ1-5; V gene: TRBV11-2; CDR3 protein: CASSLGQGRYQPQHF; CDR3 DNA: TGTGCCAGCAGCTTAGGACAGGGGAGATATCAGCCCCAGCATTTT
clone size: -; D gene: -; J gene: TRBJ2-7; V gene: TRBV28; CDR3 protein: CASTRPAASYEQYF; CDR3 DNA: TGTGCCAGCACTCGACCGGCAGCCTCCTACGAGCAGTACTTC
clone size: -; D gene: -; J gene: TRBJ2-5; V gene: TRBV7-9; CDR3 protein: CASRGIGQETQYF; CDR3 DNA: TGTGCCAGCAGGGGAATAGGACAAGAGACCCAGTACTTC
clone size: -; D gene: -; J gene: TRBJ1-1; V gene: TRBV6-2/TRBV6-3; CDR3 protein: CASSYGGHPEAFF; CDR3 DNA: TGTGCCAGCAGTTACGGGGGCCATCCTGAAGCTTTCTTT
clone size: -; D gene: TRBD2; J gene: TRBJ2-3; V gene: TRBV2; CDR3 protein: CASGGASGRAGFRTDTQYF; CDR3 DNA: TGTGCCAGCGGAGGAGCTAGCGGGAGGGCTGGTTTTCGCACAGATACGCAGTATTTT
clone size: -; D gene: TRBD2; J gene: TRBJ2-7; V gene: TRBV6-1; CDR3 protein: CASSEIWGRAVSYEQYF; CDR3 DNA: TGTGCCAGCAGTGAAATATGGGGGAGGGCCGTCTCCTACGAGCAGTACTTC
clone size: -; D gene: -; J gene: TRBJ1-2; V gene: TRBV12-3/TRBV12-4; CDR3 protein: CASRRSKSYGYTF; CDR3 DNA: TGTGCCAGCAGGCGGAGCAAAAGCTATGGCTACACCTTC
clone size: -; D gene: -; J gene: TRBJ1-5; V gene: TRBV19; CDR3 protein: CASRTSLRGTQHF; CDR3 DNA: TGTGCCAGTAGGACGTCCCTCCGGGGGACCCAGCATTTT
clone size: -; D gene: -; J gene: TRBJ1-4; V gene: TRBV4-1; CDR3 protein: CASSQYTATNEKLFF; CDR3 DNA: TGCGCCAGCAGCCAATACACTGCAACTAATGAAAAACTGTTTTTT
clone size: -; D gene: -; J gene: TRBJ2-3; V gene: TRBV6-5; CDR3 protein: CASSYSGDTQYF; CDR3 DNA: TGTGCCAGCAGTTATTCGGGGGATACGCAGTATTTT
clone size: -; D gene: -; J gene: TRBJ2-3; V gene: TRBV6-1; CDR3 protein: CASSETYRTSTDTQYF; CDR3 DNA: TGTGCCAGCAGTGAAACCTACAGGACTAGCACAGATACGCAGTATTTT
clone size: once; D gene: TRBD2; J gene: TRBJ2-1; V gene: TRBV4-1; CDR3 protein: CASSQAGLAGGLLYNEQFF; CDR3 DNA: TGCGCCAGCAGCCAAGCGGGACTAGCGGGAGGGCTTCTCTACAATGAGCAGTTCTTC
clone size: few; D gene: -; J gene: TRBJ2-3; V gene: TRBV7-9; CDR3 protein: CASSFSTSDTQYF; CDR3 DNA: TGTGCCAGCAGCTTCTCTACGAGCGATACGCAGTATTTT
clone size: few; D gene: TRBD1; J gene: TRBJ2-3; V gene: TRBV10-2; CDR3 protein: CASSRDRESDTQYF; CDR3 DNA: TGCGCCAGCAGCAGGGACAGGGAATCCGATACGCAGTATTTT
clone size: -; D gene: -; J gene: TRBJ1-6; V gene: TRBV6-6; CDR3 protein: CASSYVGGLIILLHF; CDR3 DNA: TGTGCCAGCAGTTACGTCGGGGGCCTGATAATTCTCCTCCACTTT
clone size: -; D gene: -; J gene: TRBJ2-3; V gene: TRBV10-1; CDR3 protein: CASSGTGGGGTQYF; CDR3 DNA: TGCGCCAGCAGTGGGACAGGAGGGGGTGGTACGCAGTATTTT
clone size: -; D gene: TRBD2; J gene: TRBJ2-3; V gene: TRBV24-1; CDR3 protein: CATSDFTSADTQYF; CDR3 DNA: TGTGCCACCAGTGATTTTACTAGCGCAGATACGCAGTATTTT
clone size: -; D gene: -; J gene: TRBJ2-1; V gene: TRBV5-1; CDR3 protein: CASSFNVDREQFF; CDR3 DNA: TGCGCCAGCAGCTTCAACGTGGACCGTGAGCAGTTCTTC
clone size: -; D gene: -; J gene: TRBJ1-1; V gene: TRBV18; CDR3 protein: CASSNYRAGETEAFF; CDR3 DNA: TGTGCCAGCTCAAACTACAGGGCAGGAGAGACTGAAGCTTTCTTT
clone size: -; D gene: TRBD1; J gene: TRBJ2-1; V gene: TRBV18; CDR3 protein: CASSPPGQGTGQFF; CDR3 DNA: TGTGCCAGCTCACCACCAGGACAGGGGACAGGGCAGTTCTTC
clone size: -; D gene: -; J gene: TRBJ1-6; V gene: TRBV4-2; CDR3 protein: CASSLTGLGSYNSPLHF; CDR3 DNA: TGTGCCAGCAGCCTTACGGGTCTGGGCTCCTATAATTCACCCCTCCACTTT
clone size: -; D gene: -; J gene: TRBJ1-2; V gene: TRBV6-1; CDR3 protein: CVSSDRGANYGYTF; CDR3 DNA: TGTGTCAGCAGTGATCGGGGGGCTAACTATGGCTACACCTTC
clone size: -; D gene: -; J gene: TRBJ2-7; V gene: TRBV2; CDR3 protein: CASSSTPRGEQYF; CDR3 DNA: TGTGCCAGCAGCTCGACCCCAAGAGGCGAGCAGTACTTC
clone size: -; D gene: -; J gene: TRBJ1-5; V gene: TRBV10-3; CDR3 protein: CAISGTGLSNQPQHF; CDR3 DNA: TGTGCCATCAGTGGAACAGGGTTAAGCAATCAGCCCCAGCATTTT
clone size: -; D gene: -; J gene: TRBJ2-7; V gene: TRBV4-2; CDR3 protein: CASSQADQSYEQYF; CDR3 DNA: TGTGCCAGCAGCCAAGCTGACCAATCCTACGAGCAGTACTTC
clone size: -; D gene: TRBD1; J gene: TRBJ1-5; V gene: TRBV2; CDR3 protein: CASRETGLMSNQPQHF; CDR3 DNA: TGTGCCAGCAGGGAGACAGGGCTTATGAGCAATCAGCCCCAGCATTTT
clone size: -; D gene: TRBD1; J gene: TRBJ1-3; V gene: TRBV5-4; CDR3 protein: CASSPMGQSSGNTIYF; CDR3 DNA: TGTGCCAGCAGCCCAATGGGACAGAGCTCTGGAAACACCATATATTTT
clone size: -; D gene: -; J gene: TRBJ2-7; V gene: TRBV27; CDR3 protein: CASSFQRAYEQYF; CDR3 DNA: TGTGCCAGCAGTTTCCAGCGGGCTTACGAGCAGTACTTC
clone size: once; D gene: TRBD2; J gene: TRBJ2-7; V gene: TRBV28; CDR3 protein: CASFQSGGEQYF; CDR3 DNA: TGTGCCAGCTTTCAAAGCGGGGGCGAGCAGTACTTC
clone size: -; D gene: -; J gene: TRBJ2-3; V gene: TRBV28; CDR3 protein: CASSSSGLGFTDTQYF; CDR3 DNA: TGTGCCAGCAGTTCCAGCGGACTGGGTTTCACAGATACGCAGTATTTT
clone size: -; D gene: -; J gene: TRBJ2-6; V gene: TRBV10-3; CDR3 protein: CAISESKRAGANVLTF; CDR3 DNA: TGTGCCATCAGTGAGTCGAAAAGGGCTGGGGCCAACGTCCTGACTTTC
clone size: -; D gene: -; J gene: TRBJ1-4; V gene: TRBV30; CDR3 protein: CAWKPYTGNEKLFF; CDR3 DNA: TGTGCCTGGAAGCCGTACACTGGGAATGAAAAACTGTTTTTT
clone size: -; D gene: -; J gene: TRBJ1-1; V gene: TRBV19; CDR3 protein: CASSIDRASEAFF; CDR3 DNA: TGTGCCAGTAGTATAGATAGAGCTTCTGAAGCTTTCTTT
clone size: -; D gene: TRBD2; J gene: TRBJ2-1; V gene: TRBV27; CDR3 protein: CASSQLAGVGTEQFF; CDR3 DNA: TGTGCCAGCAGTCAACTAGCGGGAGTAGGCACTGAGCAGTTCTTC
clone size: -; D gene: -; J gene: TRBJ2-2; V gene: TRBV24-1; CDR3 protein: CATSDPGIRTGELFF; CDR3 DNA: TGTGCCACCAGTGATCCGGGGATTCGAACCGGGGAGCTGTTTTTT
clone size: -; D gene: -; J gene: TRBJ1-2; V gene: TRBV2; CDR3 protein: CASSERGLNYGYTF; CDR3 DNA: TGTGCCAGCAGTGAGAGGGGTCTTAACTATGGCTACACCTTC
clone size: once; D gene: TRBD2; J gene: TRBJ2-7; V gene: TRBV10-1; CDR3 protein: CASSESASGYWNEQYF; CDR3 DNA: TGCGCCAGCAGTGAGTCGGCTAGCGGGTATTGGAACGAGCAGTACTTC
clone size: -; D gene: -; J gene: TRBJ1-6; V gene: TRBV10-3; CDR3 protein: CAISALAESNSPLHF; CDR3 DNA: TGTGCCATCAGTGCTTTGGCGGAAAGTAATTCACCCCTCCACTTT
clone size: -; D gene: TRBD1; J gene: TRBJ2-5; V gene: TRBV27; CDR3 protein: CASSPGTVKETQYF; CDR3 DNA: TGTGCCAGCAGTCCCGGGACAGTGAAAGAGACCCAGTACTTC
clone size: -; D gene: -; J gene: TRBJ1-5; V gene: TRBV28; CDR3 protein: CATGRGNQPQHF; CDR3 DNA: TGTGCCACCGGAAGAGGAAATCAGCCCCAGCATTTT
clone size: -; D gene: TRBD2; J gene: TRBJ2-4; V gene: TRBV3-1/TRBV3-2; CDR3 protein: CASSQARGRVGIQYF; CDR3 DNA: TGTGCCAGCAGCCAAGCTCGGGGGAGGGTGGGCATTCAGTACTTC
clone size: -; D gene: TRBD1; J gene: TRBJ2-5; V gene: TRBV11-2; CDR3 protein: CASSQDRGVLGETQYF; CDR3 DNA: TGTGCCAGCAGCCAAGACAGGGGCGTGTTGGGGGAGACCCAGTACTTC
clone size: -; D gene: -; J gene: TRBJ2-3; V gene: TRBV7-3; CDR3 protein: CASSNFGGSTDTQYF; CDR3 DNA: TGTGCCAGCAGCAATTTCGGGGGTAGCACAGATACGCAGTATTTT
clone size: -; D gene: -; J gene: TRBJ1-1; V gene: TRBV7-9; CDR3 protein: CASSLAQAVLGTEAFF; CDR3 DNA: TGTGCCAGCAGCTTAGCGCAGGCAGTACTAGGCACTGAAGCTTTCTTT